This T cell receptor beta chain was documented in a study of CD8 T cells in ankylosing spondylitis. Study-level points and caveats: A motif in TCR beta, a set of several highly homologous variants, appeared characteristic of ankylosing spondylitis blood. Matched ankylosing spondylitis synovial fluid reportedly contained a significantly enriched population of disease-linked clones. Clones linked to disease, bearing a CD8+ phenotype, were relatively rare in peripheral blood.

Molecular-barcoded quantitative 5'-RACE produced these TCR beta libraries. One entry per CDR3 protein, called by TCRdb with MiXCR from the 5' RACE reads. Seen here are some 240,000 distinct CDR3 sequences, over 8.5% observed once, and the top ten hold approximately 7%. At least ten counts were recorded for this clonotype. Antigen specificity is unknown. The CDR3 runs 11 residues. Germline-derived CDR1 and CDR2 are DFQATT and SNEGSKA (reference sequence). V lost 6 bases, J lost 7 bases, and 12 bases lay in between. The sample consisted of blood, either unsorted or a sorted T cell fraction (not recorded which). The gene calls are TRBV20-1 and TRBJ2-5, with no clear D. This receptor was obtained from a male donor with ankylosing spondylitis or in good health (not recorded which). CDR3 coding DNA: TGCAGTGCAACGGGCCCCCGGACCCAGTACTTC. Translation: CSATGPRTQYF.